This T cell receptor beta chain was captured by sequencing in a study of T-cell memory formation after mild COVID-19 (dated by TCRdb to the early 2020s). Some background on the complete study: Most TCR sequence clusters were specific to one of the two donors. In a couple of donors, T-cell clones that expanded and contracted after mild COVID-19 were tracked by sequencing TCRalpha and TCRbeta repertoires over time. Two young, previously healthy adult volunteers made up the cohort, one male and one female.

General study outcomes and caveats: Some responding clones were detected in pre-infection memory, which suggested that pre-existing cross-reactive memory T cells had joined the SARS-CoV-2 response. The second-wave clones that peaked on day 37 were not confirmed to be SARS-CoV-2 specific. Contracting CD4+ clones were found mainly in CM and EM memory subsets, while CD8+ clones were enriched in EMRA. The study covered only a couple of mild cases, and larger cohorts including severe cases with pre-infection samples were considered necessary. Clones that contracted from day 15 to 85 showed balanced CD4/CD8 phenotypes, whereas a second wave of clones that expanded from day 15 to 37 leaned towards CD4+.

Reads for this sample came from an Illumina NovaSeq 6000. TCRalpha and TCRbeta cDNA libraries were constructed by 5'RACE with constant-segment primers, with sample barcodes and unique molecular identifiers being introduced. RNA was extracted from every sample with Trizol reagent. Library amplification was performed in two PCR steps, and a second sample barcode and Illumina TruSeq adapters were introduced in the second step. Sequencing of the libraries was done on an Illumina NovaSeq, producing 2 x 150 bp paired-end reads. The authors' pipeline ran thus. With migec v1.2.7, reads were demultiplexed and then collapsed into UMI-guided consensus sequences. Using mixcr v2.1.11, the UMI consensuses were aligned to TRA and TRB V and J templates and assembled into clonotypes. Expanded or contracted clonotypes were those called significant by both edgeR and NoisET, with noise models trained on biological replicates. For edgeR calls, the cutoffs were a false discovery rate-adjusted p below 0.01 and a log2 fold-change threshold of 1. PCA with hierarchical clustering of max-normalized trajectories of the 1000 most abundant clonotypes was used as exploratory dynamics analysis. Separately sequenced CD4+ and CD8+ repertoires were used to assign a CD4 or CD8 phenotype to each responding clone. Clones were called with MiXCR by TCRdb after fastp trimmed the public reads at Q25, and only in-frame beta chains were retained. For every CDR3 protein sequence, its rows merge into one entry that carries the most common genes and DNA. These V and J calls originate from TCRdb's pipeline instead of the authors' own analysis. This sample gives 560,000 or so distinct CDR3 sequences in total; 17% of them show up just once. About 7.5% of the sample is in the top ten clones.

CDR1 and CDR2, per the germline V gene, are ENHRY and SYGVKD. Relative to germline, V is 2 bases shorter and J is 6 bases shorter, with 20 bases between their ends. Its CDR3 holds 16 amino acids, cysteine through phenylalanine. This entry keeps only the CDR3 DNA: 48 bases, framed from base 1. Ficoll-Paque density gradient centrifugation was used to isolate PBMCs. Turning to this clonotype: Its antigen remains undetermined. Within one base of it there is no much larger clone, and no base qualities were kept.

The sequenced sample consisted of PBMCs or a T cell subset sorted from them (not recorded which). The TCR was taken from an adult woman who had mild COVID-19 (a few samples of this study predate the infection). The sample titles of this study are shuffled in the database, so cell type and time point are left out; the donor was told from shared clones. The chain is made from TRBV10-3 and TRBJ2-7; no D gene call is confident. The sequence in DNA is TGTGCCATCAGTGAGGGTTTTGGGCTCAAGGAAAGCGAGCAGTACTTC. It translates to CAISEGFGLKESEQYF.